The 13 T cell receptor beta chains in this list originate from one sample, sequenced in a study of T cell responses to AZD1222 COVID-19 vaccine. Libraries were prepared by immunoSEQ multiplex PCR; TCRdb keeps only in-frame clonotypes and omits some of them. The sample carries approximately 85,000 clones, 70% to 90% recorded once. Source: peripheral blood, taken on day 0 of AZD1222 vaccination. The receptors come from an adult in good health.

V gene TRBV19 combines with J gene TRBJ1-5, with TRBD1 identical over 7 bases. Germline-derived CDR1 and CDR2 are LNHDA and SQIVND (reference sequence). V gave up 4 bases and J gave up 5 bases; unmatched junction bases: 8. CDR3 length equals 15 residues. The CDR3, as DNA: TGTGCCAGTAGTACCTCGACAGGGCCCCATCAGCCCCAGCATTTT. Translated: CASSTSTGPHQPQHF.

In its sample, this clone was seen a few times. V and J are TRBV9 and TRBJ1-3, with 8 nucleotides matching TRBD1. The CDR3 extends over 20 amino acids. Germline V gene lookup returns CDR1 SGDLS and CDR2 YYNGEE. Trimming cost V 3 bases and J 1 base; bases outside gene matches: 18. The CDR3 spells CASSENPRAGGRLSGNTIYF. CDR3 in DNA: TGTGCCAGCAGCGAAAATCCGAGGGCAGGGGGCAGACTATCTGGAAACACCATATATTTT. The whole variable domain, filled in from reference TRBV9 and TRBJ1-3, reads DSGVTQTPKHLITATGQRVTLRCSPRSGDLSVYWYQQSLDQGLQFLIQYYNGEERAKGNILERFSAQQFPDLHSELNLSSLELGDSALYFCASSENPRAGGRLSGNTIYFGEGSWLTVV.

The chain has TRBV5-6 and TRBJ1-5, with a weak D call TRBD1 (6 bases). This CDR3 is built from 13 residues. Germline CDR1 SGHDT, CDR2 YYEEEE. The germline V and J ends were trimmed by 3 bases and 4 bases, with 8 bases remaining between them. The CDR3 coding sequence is TGTGCCAGCAGCTATGGACAGAATCAGCCCCAGCATTTT. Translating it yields CASSYGQNQPQHF.

The CDR3 nucleotides read TGTGCCAGTAGCGGGAGTAACACCGGGGAGCTGTTTTTT. Its protein product is CASSGSNTGELFF. V usage is TRBV25-1 and J usage is TRBJ2-2, with 9 positions matching TRBD2. The germline V gene has CDR1 MGHDK and CDR2 SYGVNS. The CDR3 length is 13 residues. Germline trimming cut 9 bases from V and 2 bases from J; bases unmatched to any gene: 1.

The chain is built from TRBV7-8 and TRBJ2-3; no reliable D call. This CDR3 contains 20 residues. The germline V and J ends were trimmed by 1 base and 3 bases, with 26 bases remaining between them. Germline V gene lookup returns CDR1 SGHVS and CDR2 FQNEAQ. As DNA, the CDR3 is TGTGCCAGCAGCTTAGATTTCGTGGGGTACGCGGACGGGCGGACAGATACGCAGTATTTT. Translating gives CASSLDFVGYADGRTDTQYF.

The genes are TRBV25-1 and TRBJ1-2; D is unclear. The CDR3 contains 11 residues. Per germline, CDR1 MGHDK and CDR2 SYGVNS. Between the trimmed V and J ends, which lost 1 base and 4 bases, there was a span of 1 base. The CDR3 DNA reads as TGTGCCAGCAGTGAATTCTATGGCTACACCTTC. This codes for CASSEFYGYTF.

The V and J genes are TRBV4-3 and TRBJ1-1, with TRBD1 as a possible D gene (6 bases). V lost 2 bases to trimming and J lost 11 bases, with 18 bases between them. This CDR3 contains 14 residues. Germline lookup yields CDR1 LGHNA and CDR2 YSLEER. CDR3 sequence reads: CASSQTLGGGRAFF. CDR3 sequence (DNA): TGCGCCAGCAGCCAAACCCTCGGGGGGGGCCGCGCTTTCTTT.

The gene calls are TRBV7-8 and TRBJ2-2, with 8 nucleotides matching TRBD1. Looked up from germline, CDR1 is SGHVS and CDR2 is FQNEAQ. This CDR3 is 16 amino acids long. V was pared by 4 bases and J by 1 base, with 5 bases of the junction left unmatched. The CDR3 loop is CASSSDRDKNTGELFF. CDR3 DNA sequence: TGTGCCAGCAGCTCGGACAGGGACAAGAACACCGGGGAGCTGTTTTTT.

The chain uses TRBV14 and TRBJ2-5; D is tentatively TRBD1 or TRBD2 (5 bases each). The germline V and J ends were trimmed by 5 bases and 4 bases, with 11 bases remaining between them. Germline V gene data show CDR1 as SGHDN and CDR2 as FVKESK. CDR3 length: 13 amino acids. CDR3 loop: CASSNGGLETQYF. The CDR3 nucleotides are TGTGCCAGCAGCAATGGGGGTCTAGAGACCCAGTACTTC.

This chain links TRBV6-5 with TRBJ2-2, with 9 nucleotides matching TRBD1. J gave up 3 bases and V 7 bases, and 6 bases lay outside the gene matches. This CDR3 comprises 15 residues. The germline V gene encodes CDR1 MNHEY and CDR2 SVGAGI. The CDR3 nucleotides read TGTGCCAGCAACAACAGGGGGCGGGACACCGGGGAGCTGTTTTTT. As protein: CASNNRGRDTGELFF.

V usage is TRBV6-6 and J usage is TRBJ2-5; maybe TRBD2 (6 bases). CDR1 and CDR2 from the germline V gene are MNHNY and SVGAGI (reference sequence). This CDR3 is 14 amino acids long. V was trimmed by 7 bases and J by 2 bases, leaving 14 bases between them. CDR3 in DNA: TGTGCCAGCAAAGGGCTGGGGACTCAAGAGACCCAGTACTTC. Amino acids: CASKGLGTQETQYF.

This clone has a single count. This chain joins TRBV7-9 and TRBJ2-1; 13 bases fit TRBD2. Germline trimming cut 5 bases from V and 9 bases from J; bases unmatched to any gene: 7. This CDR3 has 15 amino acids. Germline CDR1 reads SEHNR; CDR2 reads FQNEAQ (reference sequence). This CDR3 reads CASSTSGLAGVEQFF. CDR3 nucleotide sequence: TGTGCCAGCAGCACTTCAGGACTAGCGGGGGTTGAGCAGTTCTTC. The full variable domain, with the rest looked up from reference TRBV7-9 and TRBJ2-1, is DTGVSQNPRHKITKRGQNVTFRCDPISEHNRLYWYRQTLGQGPEFLTYFQNEAQLEKSRLLSDRFSAERPKGSFSTLEIQRTEQGDSAMYLCASSTSGLAGVEQFFGPGTRLTVL.

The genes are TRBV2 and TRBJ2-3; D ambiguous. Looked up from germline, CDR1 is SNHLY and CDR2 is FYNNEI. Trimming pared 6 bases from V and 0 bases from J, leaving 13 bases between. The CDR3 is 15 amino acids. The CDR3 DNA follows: TGTGCCAGCAGAGGCAGAACCGGGAGCACAGATACGCAGTATTTT. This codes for CASRGRTGSTDTQYF.